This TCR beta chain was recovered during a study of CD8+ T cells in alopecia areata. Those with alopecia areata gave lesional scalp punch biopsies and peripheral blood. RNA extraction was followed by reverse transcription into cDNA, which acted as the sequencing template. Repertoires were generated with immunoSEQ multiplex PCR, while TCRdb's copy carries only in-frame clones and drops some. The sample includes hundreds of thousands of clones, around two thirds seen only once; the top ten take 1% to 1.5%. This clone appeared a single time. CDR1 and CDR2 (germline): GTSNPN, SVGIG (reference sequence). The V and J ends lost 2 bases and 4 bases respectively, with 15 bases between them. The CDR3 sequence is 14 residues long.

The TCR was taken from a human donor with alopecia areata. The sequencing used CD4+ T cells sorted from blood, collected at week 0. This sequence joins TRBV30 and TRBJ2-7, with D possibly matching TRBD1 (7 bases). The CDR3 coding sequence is TGTGCCTGGAGTCCCTTTCAGGGGGGATACGAGCAGTACTTC. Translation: CAWSPFQGGYEQYF.